The clone carrying this TCR beta chain was detected only once. Profiling relied on immunoSEQ multiplex PCR, and the TCRdb table lists in-frame clones only, not all of them. This table holds 50,000 to 75,000 clones, about nine tenths found once. Germline CDR1 MNHEY, CDR2 SMNVEV (reference sequence). With V trimmed by 2 bases and J by 6 bases, 7 bases remained unmatched. This CDR3 spans 15 amino acids. The data were obtained in a study of T cell changes during pregnancy in multiple sclerosis. The origin of this receptor is a female donor in good health, enrolled as a control in a pregnancy study. This sample comprised peripheral blood, obtained in the third trimester of pregnancy. This chain links TRBV27 with TRBJ2-3; 8 bases are shared with TRBD2. This chain's CDR3 is CASSLVGGGSDTQYF. The CDR3 DNA follows: TGTGCCAGCAGTTTAGTTGGCGGGGGGAGCGATACGCAGTATTTT.